This TCR beta chain was profiled in a study of cytomegalovirus exposure and HLA in healthy donors. Whole-study context: The roughly 670 first-cohort repertoires and the approximately 110 validation repertoires shared the same platform, a later analysis reported. Whole-study findings and limits: Reported performance of the classifier showed diagnosis of cytomegalovirus status with high specificity and sensitivity.

Repertoires were generated with immunoSEQ multiplex PCR, while TCRdb's copy carries only in-frame clones and drops some. The sample carries tens of thousands of clones, 89% recorded once. Germline lookup yields CDR1 MGHRA and CDR2 YSYEKL. The CDR3 is 17 amino acids. The germline V and J ends were trimmed by 0 bases and 0 bases, with 12 bases remaining between them. About this clone: Its antigen is undetermined.

The sequencing input was PBMCs. The chain has TRBV4-1 and TRBJ1-3; maybe TRBD1 (5 bases). The source is a woman younger than 35 in good health and CMV-seronegative. DNA for the CDR3: TGCGCCAGCAGCCAAGATTCCCCGACAGTCTCTGGAAACACCATATATTTT. This codes for CASSQDSPTVSGNTIYF.